The TCR beta chain described here comes from a study of blood T cell repertoires in COVID-19 (dated by TCRdb to 2020 to 2021). Turning to the overall study: Samples covering the acute and convalescent phases of COVID-19 were provided by collaborators in the United States, Italy and Spain. Samples were obtained from the ongoing ImmuneRACE study (first 160 participants) and from 1,000 to 1,500 subjects provided by 6 global collaborators. Where available, HLA class I and class II types were taken from metadata supplied by the sample provider and were not determined by assay-based typing. Deeply sampled blood TCRbeta repertoires from subjects exposed to, actively infected with, or recovered from COVID-19 were included in the dataset. The sample metadata nearly always contained a de-identified subject ID, COVID-19 status, age in years and sex. The repertoires were released in a freely available public database meant as a resource for research on the immune response to SARS-CoV-2. The material from the prospective study consisted of cDNA or gDNA derived from T cells, B-cell-depleted T cells, or PBMCs. Here is what the overall study found, with its caveats: How much clinical and demographic metadata was included differed by source and by participant, and the metadata was provided uncurated.

On this clone: Its target antigen remains unknown. It has no much larger one-base neighbor in the sample; base qualities were not kept.

TCRbeta CDR3 regions were amplified from genomic DNA by means of the immunoSEQ Assay, a bias-controlled multiplex PCR. The source study handled its data this way. Within the assay, amplification of reference gene primers was used to estimate how many nucleated cells each sample contained. To quantify the absolute abundance of each unique TCRbeta CDR3 rearrangement, sequence reads were collapsed and filtered. For each sample, productive Simpson clonality was calculated as the square root of Simpson's diversity index over productive rearrangements. Sourced from immuneACCESS, this table was stored by TCRdb with only in-frame sequences that have V and J called. A share of the clones is absent; for the studies checked, an unresolved V gene accounts for under half, and the remainder has no known explanation. That table furnishes V, J and clone size, whereas the DNA furnished D and trimming. The sample contains roughly 150,000 clones, 80% of them found a single time. Jointly, the top ten make up around 5% of the sample.

Whole blood was collected in K2EDTA tubes by collaborating institutions according to the institutions' own protocols. For TCRbeta analysis, collaborator samples were shipped as frozen whole blood, as isolated PBMCs, or as DNA extracted from either sample type. The clonotype originates from a woman aged 45-60 years with acute or convalescent COVID-19. Sequenced sample: peripheral blood.

CDR3 sequence: CASSLSTSTGELFF. At the DNA level, the sequence is TGTGCCAGCAGTTTATCCACGAGCACCGGGGAGCTGTTTTTT. The chain links TRBV27 with TRBJ2-2; there is no confident call for the D gene. The germline V gene encodes CDR1 MNHEY and CDR2 SMNVEV (reference sequence). Deletion took 0 bases off V and 4 bases off J, with a span of 6 bases between the germline ends. The CDR3 contains 14 residues, cysteine and phenylalanine counted. Only the CDR3 part of the read is kept: 42 bases, read in frame from the first base.